These 18 T cell receptor beta chains were all obtained from the same sample, sequenced in a study of radiotherapy plus CTLA-4 blockade in lung cancer. Repertoires were generated with immunoSEQ multiplex PCR, while TCRdb's copy carries only in-frame clones and drops some. Among 20,000 or so clones listed, roughly 88% were seen once. Sample: peripheral blood, taken from a patient treated with radiotherapy plus ipilimumab. These receptors all come from a human donor with non-small cell lung cancer whose response to radiotherapy plus ipilimumab could not be evaluated.

This chain connects TRBV7-6 to TRBJ2-1; 9 bases map to TRBD2. CDR3 length: 14 amino acids. Trimming cost V 5 bases and J 8 bases; bases outside gene matches: 7. Germline V gene sequence: CDR1 SGHVS, CDR2 FNYEAQ. The CDR3 protein is CASSLGLAGYEQFF. DNA for the CDR3: TGTGCCAGCAGCCTTGGGCTAGCGGGGTATGAGCAGTTCTTC.

This clone showed up just once. This chain uses TRBV6-1 with TRBJ1-5, with D perhaps TRBD1 (6 bases). Germline CDR1 is MNHNS and CDR2 is SASEGT. Between the trimmed V and J ends, which lost 8 bases and 6 bases, there was a span of 20 bases. The length of the CDR3 is 15 residues. The CDR3, as DNA: TGTGCCAGCCGAGTAACAACAGGGAGTAGTCAGCCCCAGCATTTT. It yields the protein CASRVTTGSSQPQHF.

This clone was counted once. This chain connects TRBV9 to TRBJ2-1; TRBD1 matches at 7 bases. After removal of 0 bases from V and 5 bases from J, the junction contained 2 bases not matched to a gene. In germline, CDR1 is SGDLS, CDR2 YYNGEE. This CDR3 contains 14 residues. This chain's CDR3 is CASSVAGQHNEQFF. Here the CDR3 DNA reads TGTGCCAGCAGCGTAGCGGGACAGCACAATGAGCAGTTCTTC.

This chain joins TRBV5-5 and TRBJ2-7, with D perhaps matching TRBD2 (6 bases). Germline V lookup: CDR1 SGHKS, CDR2 YYEKEE (reference sequence). CDR3 length: 14 amino acids. V was cut by 1 base and J by 4 bases, with 12 bases left in between. The CDR3 here is CASSLRDLIYEQYF. The CDR3 DNA reads TGTGCCAGCAGCTTGAGGGACTTGATTTACGAGCAGTACTTC.

This clone was counted a single time. The J gene is TRBJ2-5, the V gene TRBV29-1; weak D call: TRBD2 (7 bases). The CDR3 has 14 amino acids. CDR1 is SQVTM and CDR2 is ANQGSEA in the germline V gene. The V gene lost 6 bases and the J gene lost 7 bases, with 21 bases spanning the gap. The CDR3 coding sequence is TGCAGCGTAGACATAAGGGGGGGGCATGGGACCCAGTACTTC. Its translation: CSVDIRGGHGTQYF.

The rearrangement links TRBV11-2 to TRBJ1-3, with D possibly TRBD1 on 5 matching bases. There are 15 residues in the CDR3. The germline V gene has CDR1 SGHAT and CDR2 FQNNGV. V shed 5 bases and J shed 2 bases, with 13 bases lying between them. This CDR3 reads CASSRGVAPGNTIYF. The CDR3 DNA is TGTGCCAGCAGCCGGGGGGTTGCCCCTGGAAACACCATATATTTT.

This rearrangement joins TRBV4-1 to TRBJ1-2; 8 nucleotides agree with TRBD1. Germline assignment: CDR1 MGHRA and CDR2 YSYEKL. J was trimmed by 6 bases and V by 4 bases; bases with no gene match: 10. The length of the CDR3 is 15 residues. CDR3 sequence (DNA): TGCGCCAGCAGCCCCGCGGACAGGGAAAATCATGGCTACACCTTC. This codes for CASSPADRENHGYTF.

This rearrangement joins TRBV2 to TRBJ2-7; 7 bases are a match to TRBD1. The CDR3 loop spans 13 amino acids. Germline-derived CDR1 and CDR2 are SNHLY and FYNNEI. V lost 7 bases and J lost 2; bases outside the gene matches: 5. In nucleotides, the CDR3 is TGTGCCAGCAAGGGGACAGAAGCCTACGAGCAGTACTTC. Translated, it gives CASKGTEAYEQYF.

The CDR3: CASSRDRVGEQYF. The CDR3 DNA follows: TGTGCCAGCAGCCGGGACAGGGTAGGCGAGCAGTACTTC. The V gene is TRBV7-2, the J gene TRBJ2-7, with 9 bases aligning to TRBD1. This CDR3 is built from 13 residues. J gave up 6 bases and V 5 bases, and 5 bases lay outside the gene matches. Germline values: CDR1 SGHTA, CDR2 FQGNSA.

The genes are TRBV2 and TRBJ2-5; 16 nucleotides align to TRBD2. Germline loops: CDR1 SNHLY, CDR2 FYNNEI. This CDR3 has 17 residues. The trim removed 6 bases at V and 6 bases at J, leaving 10 bases unmatched. The CDR3 DNA sequence: TGTGCCAGCAGCGCCGGGACTAGCGGGAGGGCCGGGAAGACCCAGTACTTC. Amino acids: CASSAGTSGRAGKTQYF.

The V and J genes are TRBV7-2 and TRBJ2-7; possible D gene TRBD1, 6 bases. The CDR3 has 15 residues. Germline values: CDR1 SGHTA, CDR2 FQGNSA. V lost 5 bases and J lost 1, with 15 bases in between. The CDR3 DNA sequence: TGTGCCAGCAGCCTCCGGGGCACAGGGTCCTACGAGCAGTACTTC. The encoded protein is CASSLRGTGSYEQYF. The full variable domain, completed using reference TRBV7-2 and TRBJ2-7, is GAGVSQSPSNKVTEKGKDVELRCDPISGHTALYWYRQSLGQGLEFLIYFQGNSAPDKSGLPSDRFSAERTGGSVSTLTIQRTQQEDSAVYLCASSLRGTGSYEQYFGPGTRLTVT.

V is TRBV7-6 and J is TRBJ2-5; a possible D gene is TRBD2 (5 bases). CDR3 length: 12 amino acids. Germline CDR1 is SGHVS and CDR2 is FNYEAQ. V was pared by 5 bases and J by 4 bases, with 8 bases between. The CDR3 coding sequence is TGTGCCAGCAGCCCGAGCGGAGAGACCCAGTACTTC. Its protein product is CASSPSGETQYF.

CDR3 sequence reads: CASSLGQPSGDTEAFF. The CDR3 DNA reads TGTGCCAGCAGCTTAGGGCAGCCCTCAGGGGACACTGAAGCTTTCTTT. The genes are TRBV7-6 and TRBJ1-1, with a weak D call TRBD1 (6 bases). This CDR3 comprises 16 residues. V gave up 1 base and J gave up 3 bases, with 15 bases separating them. Per germline, CDR1 SGHVS and CDR2 FNYEAQ. Using reference TRBV7-6 and TRBJ1-1 for the parts outside the CDR3, the full variable domain is GAGVSQSPRYKVTKRGQDVALRCDPISGHVSLYWYRQALGQGPEFLTYFNYEAQQDKSGLPNDRFSAERPEGSISTLTIQRTEQRDSAMYRCASSLGQPSGDTEAFFGQGTRLTVV.

The rearrangement joins TRBV5-6 to TRBJ2-5; a weak D match, TRBD2 (5 bases). The CDR3 is 15 residues long. Germline CDR1 SGHDT, CDR2 YYEEEE. V lost 2 bases and J lost 10, with 21 bases in between. The CDR3 DNA is TGTGCCAGCAGCTTAGGACTCACCCGACTCGGGGACCAGTACTTC. Translation gives CASSLGLTRLGDQYF.

In this sample, this clone turned up once. V is TRBV28 and J is TRBJ2-3; no clear D gene. The CDR3 has 15 residues. V gave up 4 bases and J gave up 2 bases, with 13 bases separating them. Germline CDR1 and CDR2: MDHEN and SYDVKM. The CDR3 sequence is CASSSFEVVTDTQYF. CDR3 coding DNA: TGTGCCAGCAGTTCTTTCGAGGTTGTCACAGATACGCAGTATTTT.

In its sample, this clone was seen a few times. The chain combines TRBV7-2 with TRBJ1-2; TRBD1 might be the D (6 bases). Per germline, CDR1 SGHTA and CDR2 FQGNSA. The V end was cut by 5 bases, the J end by 8 bases, with 12 bases between. The CDR3 runs to 12 residues. CDR3 DNA: TGTGCCAGCAGCACCACAGGGCGCGGCTACACCTTC. Its protein product is CASSTTGRGYTF.

The chain employs TRBV14 and TRBJ2-3, with D perhaps TRBD2 (5 bases). Trimming removed 6 bases from V and 5 bases from J, with 15 bases in between. Germline V gives CDR1 SGHDN, CDR2 FVKESK. The CDR3 length is 14 residues. CDR3 loop: CASRHRTRVDTQYF. CDR3 in DNA: TGTGCCAGCAGGCACCGGACGAGGGTAGATACGCAGTATTTT.

In its sample, this clone was seen a few times. V usage is TRBV4-2 and J usage is TRBJ1-1, with 8 bases lining up with TRBD1. Germline assignment: CDR1 LGHNA and CDR2 YNFKEQ. V trimming: 4 bases; J trimming: 0 bases; junction bases outside the gene matches: 7. This CDR3 has 16 amino acids. The CDR3 is CASSPVMTGVNTEAFF. CDR3 DNA: TGTGCCAGCAGCCCGGTAATGACAGGGGTGAACACTGAAGCTTTCTTT.